This record looks at one T cell receptor beta chain sequence and its context. These data are taken from a study of shared clonotypes between healthy human individuals. CDR1 and CDR2 from the germline V gene are SNHLY and FYNNEI. The CDR3 loop spans 15 amino acids. V was clipped by 6 bases and J by 5 bases, with 19 bases between them. As defined, naive CD8 cells were CD45RO-negative and positively selected for CCR7, with terminally differentiated effector memory CD45RA+ cells excluded. Under the authors' procedure: Sequence data from immunoSEQ were junction-only and lacked quality scores; consequently, filtering differed. The method was immunoSEQ multiplex PCR; TCRdb's version includes in-frame clones alone and lacks a portion of them. Clone size and the V and J calls come from that table; the DNA yielded D and trimming. There are 660,000 or so clones in the sample; around 96% occur only once, and 0.11% lies in the top ten.

This chain joins TRBV2 and TRBJ2-5; D is undetermined. Sequenced material: naive CD8+ T cells sorted from blood. The source is a woman in her twenties or thirties in good health. The CDR3 loop is CASRPLFGMYETQYF. Written as DNA, the CDR3 is TGTGCCAGCAGGCCGTTGTTTGGGATGTACGAGACCCAGTACTTC.